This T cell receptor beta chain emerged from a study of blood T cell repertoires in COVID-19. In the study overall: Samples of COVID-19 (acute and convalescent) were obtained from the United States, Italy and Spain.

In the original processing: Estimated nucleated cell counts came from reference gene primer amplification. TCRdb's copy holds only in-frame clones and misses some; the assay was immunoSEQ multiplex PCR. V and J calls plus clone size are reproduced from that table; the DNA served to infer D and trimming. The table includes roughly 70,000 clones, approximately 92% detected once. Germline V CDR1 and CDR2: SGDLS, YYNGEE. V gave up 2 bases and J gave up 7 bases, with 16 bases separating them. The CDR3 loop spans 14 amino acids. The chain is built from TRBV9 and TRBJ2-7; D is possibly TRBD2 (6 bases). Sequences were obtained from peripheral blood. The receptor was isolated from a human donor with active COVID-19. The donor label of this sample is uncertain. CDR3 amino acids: CASSVRASVTEQYF. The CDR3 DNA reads TGTGCCAGCAGCGTTCGGGCTAGCGTGACTGAGCAGTACTTC. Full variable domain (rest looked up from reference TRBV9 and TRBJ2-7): DSGVTQTPKHLITATGQRVTLRCSPRSGDLSVYWYQQSLDQGLQFLIQYYNGEERAKGNILERFSAQQFPDLHSELNLSSLELGDSALYFCASSVRASVTEQYFGPGTRLTVT.